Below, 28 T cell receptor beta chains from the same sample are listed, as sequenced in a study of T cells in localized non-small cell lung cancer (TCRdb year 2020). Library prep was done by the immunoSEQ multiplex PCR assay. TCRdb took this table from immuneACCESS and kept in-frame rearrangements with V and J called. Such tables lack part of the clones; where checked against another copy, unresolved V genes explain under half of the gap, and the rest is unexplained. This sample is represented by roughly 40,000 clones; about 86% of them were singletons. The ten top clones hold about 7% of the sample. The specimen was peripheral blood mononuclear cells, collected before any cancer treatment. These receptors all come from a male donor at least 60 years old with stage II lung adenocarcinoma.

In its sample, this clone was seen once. The CDR3 bases are TGTGCCAGCAGCCTCCGAAGGAGGGGGAGTATTACTAATGAAAAACTGTTTTTT. Its protein product is CASSLRRRGSITNEKLFF. This chain uses TRBV9 with TRBJ1-4, with D maybe TRBD1 (6 bases). CDR1 is SGDLS and CDR2 is YYNGEE in the germline V gene. This CDR3 is built from 18 residues. V was pared by 4 bases and J by 2 bases, with 21 bases between.

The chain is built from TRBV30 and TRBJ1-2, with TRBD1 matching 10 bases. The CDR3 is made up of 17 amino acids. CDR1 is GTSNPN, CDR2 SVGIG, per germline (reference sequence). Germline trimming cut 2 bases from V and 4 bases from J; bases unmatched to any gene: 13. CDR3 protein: CAWSTGDRGRAGYGYTF. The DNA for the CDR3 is TGTGCCTGGAGTACCGGAGACAGGGGGCGCGCGGGCTATGGCTACACCTTC.

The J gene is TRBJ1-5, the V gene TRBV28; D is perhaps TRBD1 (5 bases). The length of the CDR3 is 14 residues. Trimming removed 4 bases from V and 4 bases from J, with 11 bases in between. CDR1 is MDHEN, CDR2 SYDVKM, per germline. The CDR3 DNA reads TGTGCCAGCAGTTCTAGGGGTCAGAATCAGCCCCAGCATTTT. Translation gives CASSSRGQNQPQHF.

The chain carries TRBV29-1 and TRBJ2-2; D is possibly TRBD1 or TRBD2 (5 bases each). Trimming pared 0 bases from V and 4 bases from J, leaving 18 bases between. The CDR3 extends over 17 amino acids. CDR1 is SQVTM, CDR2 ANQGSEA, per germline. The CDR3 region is CSVEEQAGTLSTGELFF. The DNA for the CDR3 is TGCAGCGTTGAAGAGCAGGCCGGGACCCTGAGCACCGGGGAGCTGTTTTTT.

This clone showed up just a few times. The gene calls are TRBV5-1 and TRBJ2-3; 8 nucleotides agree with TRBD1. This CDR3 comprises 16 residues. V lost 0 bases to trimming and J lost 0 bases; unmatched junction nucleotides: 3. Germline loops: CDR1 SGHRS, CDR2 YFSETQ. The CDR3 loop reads CASSLAGGASTDTQYF. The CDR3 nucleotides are TGCGCCAGCAGCTTGGCAGGGGGCGCGAGCACAGATACGCAGTATTTT.

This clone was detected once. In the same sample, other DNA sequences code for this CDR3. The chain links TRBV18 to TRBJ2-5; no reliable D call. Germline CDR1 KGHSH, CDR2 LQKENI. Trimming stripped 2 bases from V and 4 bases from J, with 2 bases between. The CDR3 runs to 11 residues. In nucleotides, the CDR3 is TGTGCCAGCTCACCAGGAGAGACCCAGTACTTC. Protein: CASSPGETQYF.

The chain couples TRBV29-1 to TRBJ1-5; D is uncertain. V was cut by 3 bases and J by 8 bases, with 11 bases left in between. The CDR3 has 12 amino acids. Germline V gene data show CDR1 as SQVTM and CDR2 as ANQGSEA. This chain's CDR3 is CSVELNGEPQHF. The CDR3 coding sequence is TGCAGCGTTGAGCTCAACGGCGAGCCCCAGCATTTT. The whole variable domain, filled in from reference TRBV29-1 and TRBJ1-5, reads SAVISQKPSRDICQRGTSLTIQCQVDSQVTMMFWYRQQPGQSLTLIATANQGSEATYESGFVIDKFPISRPNLTFSTLTVSNMSPEDSSIYLCSVELNGEPQHFGDGTRLSIL.

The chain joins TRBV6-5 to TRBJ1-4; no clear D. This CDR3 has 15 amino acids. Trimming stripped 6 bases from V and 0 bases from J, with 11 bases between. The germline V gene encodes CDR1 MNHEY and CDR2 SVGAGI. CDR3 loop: CASSPSAATNEKLFF. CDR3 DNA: TGTGCCAGCAGCCCCTCAGCGGCAACTAATGAAAAACTGTTTTTT.

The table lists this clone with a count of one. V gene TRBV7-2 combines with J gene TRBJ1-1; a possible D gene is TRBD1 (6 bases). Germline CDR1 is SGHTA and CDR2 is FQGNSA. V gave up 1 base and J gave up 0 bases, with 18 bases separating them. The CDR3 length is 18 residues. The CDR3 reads CASSLGSMGQLMNTEAFF. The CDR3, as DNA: TGTGCCAGCAGCTTAGGGTCGATGGGACAACTAATGAACACTGAAGCTTTCTTT.

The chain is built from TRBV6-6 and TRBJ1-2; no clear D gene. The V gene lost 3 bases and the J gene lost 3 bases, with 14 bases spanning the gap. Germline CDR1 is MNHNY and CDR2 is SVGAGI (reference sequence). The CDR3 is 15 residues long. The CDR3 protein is CASSYRARGDYGYTF. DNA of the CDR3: TGTGCCAGCAGTTATCGGGCCCGCGGGGACTATGGCTACACCTTC.

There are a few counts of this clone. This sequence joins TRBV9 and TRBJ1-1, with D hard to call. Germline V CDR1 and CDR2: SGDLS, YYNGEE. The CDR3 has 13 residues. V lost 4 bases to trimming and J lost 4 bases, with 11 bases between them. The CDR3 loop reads CASSPQWGTEAFF. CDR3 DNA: TGTGCCAGCAGCCCTCAGTGGGGCACTGAAGCTTTCTTT.

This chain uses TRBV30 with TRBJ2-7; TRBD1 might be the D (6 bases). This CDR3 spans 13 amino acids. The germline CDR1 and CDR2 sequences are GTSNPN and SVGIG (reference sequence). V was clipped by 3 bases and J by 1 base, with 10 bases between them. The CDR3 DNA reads TGTGCCTGGAGCGGGGACACTTCCTACGAGCAGTACTTC. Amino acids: CAWSGDTSYEQYF. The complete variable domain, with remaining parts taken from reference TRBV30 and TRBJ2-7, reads SQTIHQWPATLVQPVGSPLSLECTVEGTSNPNLYWYRQAAGRGLQLLFYSVGIGQISSEVPQNLSASRPQDRQFILSSKKLLLSDSGFYLCAWSGDTSYEQYFGPGTRLTVT.

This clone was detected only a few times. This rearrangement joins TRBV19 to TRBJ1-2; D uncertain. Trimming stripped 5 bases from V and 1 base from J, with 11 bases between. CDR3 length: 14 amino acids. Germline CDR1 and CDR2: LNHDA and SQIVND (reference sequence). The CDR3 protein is CASSAGWSNYGYTF. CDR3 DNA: TGTGCCAGTAGTGCTGGGTGGAGTAACTATGGCTACACCTTC.

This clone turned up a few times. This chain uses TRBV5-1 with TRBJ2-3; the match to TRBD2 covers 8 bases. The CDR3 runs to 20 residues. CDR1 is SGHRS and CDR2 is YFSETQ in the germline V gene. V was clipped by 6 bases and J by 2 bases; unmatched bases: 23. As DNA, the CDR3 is TGCGCCAGCAACTTCATAGGTAGCGGGATCTATAGAGGGCCCACAGATACGCAGTATTTT. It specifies CASNFIGSGIYRGPTDTQYF. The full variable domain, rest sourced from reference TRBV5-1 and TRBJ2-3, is KAGVTQTPRYLIKTRGQQVTLSCSPISGHRSVSWYQQTPGQGLQFLFEYFSETQRNKGNFPGRFSGRQFSNSRSEMNVSTLELGDSALYLCASNFIGSGIYRGPTDTQYFGPGTRLTVL.

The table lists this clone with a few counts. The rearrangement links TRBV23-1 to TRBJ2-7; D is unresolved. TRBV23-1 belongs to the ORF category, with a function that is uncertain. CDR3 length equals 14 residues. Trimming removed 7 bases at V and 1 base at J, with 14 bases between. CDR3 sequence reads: CASNSFIQSYEQYF. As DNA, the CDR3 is TGCGCCAGCAATAGTTTTATCCAGTCCTACGAGCAGTACTTC.

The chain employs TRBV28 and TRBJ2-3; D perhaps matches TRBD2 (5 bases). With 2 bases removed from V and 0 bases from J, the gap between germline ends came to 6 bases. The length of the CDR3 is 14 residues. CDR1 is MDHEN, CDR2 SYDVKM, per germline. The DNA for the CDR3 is TGTGCCAGCAGTTTAGCGGGCAGCACAGATACGCAGTATTTT. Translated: CASSLAGSTDTQYF. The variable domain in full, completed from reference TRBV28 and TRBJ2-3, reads DVKVTQSSRYLVKRTGEKVFLECVQDMDHENMFWYRQDPGLGLRLIYFSYDVKMKEKGDIPEGYSVSREKKERFSLILESASTNQTSMYLCASSLAGSTDTQYFGPGTRLTVL.

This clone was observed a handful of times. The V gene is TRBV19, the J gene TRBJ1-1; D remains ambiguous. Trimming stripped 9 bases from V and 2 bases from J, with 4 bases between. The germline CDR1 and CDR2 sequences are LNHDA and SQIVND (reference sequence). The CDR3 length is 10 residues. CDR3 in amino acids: CARTNTEAFF. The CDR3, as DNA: TGTGCCAGGACCAACACTGAAGCTTTCTTT. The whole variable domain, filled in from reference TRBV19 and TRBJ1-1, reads DGGITQSPKYLFRKEGQNVTLSCEQNLNHDAMYWYRQDPGQGLRLIYYSQIVNDFQKGDIAEGYSVSREKKESFPLTVTSAQKNPTAFYLCARTNTEAFFGQGTRLTVV.

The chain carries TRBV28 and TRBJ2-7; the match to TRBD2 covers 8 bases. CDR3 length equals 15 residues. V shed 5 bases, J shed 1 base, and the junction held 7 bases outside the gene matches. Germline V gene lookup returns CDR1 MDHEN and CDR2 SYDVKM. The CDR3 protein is CASSITSGSSYEQYF. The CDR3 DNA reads TGTGCCAGCAGTATAACTAGCGGTTCTTCCTACGAGCAGTACTTC.

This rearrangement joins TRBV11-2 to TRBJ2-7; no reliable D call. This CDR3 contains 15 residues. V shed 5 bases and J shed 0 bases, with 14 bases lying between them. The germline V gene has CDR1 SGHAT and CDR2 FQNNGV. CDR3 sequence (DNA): TGTGCCAGCAGCCCCAACCCACAGAACTCCTACGAGCAGTACTTC. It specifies CASSPNPQNSYEQYF.

The CDR3 region has the DNA TGTGCCAGCAGGGGGAGTAGCACCGGGGAGCTGTTTTTT. It translates to CASRGSSTGELFF. The V gene is TRBV28, the J gene TRBJ2-2; D possibly corresponds to TRBD2 (5 bases). Germline CDR1 is MDHEN and CDR2 is SYDVKM. Trimming took 6 bases from V and 4 from J, leaving 9 bases between them. There are 13 residues in the CDR3. Complete variable domain (other parts from reference TRBV28 and TRBJ2-2): DVKVTQSSRYLVKRTGEKVFLECVQDMDHENMFWYRQDPGLGLRLIYFSYDVKMKEKGDIPEGYSVSREKKERFSLILESASTNQTSMYLCASRGSSTGELFFGEGSRLTVL.

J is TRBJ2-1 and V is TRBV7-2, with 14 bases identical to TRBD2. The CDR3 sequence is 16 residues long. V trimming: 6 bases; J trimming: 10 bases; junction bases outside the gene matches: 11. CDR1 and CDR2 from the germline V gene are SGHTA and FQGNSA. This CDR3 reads CASRPPGTSGSEEQFF. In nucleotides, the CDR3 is TGTGCCAGCAGACCACCCGGGACTAGCGGGAGTGAAGAGCAGTTCTTC.

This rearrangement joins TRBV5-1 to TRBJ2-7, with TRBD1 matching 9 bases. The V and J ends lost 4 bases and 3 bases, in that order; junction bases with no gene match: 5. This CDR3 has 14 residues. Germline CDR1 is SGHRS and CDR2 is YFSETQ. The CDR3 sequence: CASSPGQGLYEQYF. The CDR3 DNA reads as TGCGCCAGCAGCCCTGGACAGGGGCTCTACGAGCAGTACTTC.

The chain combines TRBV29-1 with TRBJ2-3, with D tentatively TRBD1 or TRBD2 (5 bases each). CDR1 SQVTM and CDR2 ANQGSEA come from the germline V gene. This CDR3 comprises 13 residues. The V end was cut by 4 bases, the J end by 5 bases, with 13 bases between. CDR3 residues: CSVVGGFRDTQYF. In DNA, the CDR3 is TGCAGCGTTGTTGGGGGTTTCAGAGATACGCAGTATTTT.

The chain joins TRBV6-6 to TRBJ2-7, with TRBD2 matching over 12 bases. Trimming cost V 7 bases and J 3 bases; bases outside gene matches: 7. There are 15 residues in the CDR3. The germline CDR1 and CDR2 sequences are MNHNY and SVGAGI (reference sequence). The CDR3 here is CASKRTSGDNYEQYF. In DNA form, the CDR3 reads TGTGCCAGCAAAAGGACTAGCGGGGATAACTACGAGCAGTACTTC.

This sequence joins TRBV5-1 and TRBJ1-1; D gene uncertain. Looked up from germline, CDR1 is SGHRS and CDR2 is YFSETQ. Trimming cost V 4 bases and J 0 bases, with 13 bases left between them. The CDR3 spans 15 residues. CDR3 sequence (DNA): TGCGCCAGCAGCAGGGTTAGGCAGGTGAACACTGAAGCTTTCTTT. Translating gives CASSRVRQVNTEAFF.

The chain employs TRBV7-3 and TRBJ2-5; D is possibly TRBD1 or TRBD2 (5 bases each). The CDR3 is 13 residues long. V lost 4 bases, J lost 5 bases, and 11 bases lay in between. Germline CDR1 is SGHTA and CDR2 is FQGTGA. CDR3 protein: CASSWDWGETQYF. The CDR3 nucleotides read TGTGCCAGCAGCTGGGATTGGGGGGAGACCCAGTACTTC.

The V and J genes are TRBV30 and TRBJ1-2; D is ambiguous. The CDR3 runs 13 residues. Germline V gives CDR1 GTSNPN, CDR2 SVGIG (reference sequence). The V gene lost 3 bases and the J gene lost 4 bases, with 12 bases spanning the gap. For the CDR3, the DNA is TGTGCCTGGAGAGTAGGAACCTTCTATGGCTACACCTTC. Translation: CAWRVGTFYGYTF. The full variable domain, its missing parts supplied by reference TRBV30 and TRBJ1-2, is SQTIHQWPATLVQPVGSPLSLECTVEGTSNPNLYWYRQAAGRGLQLLFYSVGIGQISSEVPQNLSASRPQDRQFILSSKKLLLSDSGFYLCAWRVGTFYGYTFGSGTRLTVV.

CDR3 nucleotides: TGTGCCAGCGCCCCCACCTTTGCCACTGAAGCTTTCTTT. Translating gives CASAPTFATEAFF. V and J are TRBV18 and TRBJ1-1, with unresolved D. With 8 bases removed from V and 4 bases from J, the gap between germline ends came to 14 bases. The CDR3 covers 13 residues. The germline gives CDR1 KGHSH, CDR2 LQKENI.